The 24 T cell receptor beta chains reported below all come from one sample, sequenced in a study of OX40 agonist ivuxolimab in advanced cancers. The repertoire was sequenced with immunoSEQ multiplex PCR; TCRdb's copy has only in-frame clones and lacks some. This table has some 68,000 clones, approximately 86% appearing once. The sequencing used CD4+ or CD8+ T cells sorted from blood, collected in a trial of the OX40 agonist ivuxolimab. The receptors were sampled from an adult with an advanced solid tumor such as melanoma, head and neck, liver or kidney cancer.

The CDR3 reads CASSYTDGNSPLHF. CDR3 DNA sequence: TGTGCCAGCAGTTACACGGACGGTAATTCACCCCTCCACTTT. The chain carries TRBV6-5 and TRBJ1-6; D is undetermined. Germline CDR1 and CDR2: MNHEY and SVGAGI. The CDR3 is 14 residues long. V gave up 2 bases and J gave up 6 bases, with 8 bases separating them.

The V and J genes are TRBV10-3 and TRBJ2-7, with no clear D. Germline assignment: CDR1 ENHRY and CDR2 SYGVKD. The CDR3 consists of 11 residues. Trimming cost V 3 bases and J 0 bases, with 0 bases left between them. CDR3 sequence: CAISDSYEQYF. The CDR3 DNA is TGTGCCATCAGTGACTCCTACGAGCAGTACTTC.

The genes are TRBV4-1 and TRBJ2-7; D is ambiguous. This CDR3 is 16 amino acids long. V shed 1 base and J shed 0 bases, with 13 bases lying between them. Germline lookup yields CDR1 MGHRA and CDR2 YSYEKL. The CDR3 spells CASSQADFLYSYEQYF. The CDR3 DNA follows: TGCGCCAGCAGCCAAGCAGATTTTCTGTACTCCTACGAGCAGTACTTC.

The chain has TRBV27 and TRBJ1-1; D might be TRBD1 (5 bases). Per the germline V gene, CDR1 is MNHEY and CDR2 is SMNVEV (reference sequence). V gave up 8 bases and J gave up 11 bases, with 18 bases separating them. The CDR3 is 12 residues long. CDR3 region: CASGRDGEVAFF. In DNA form, the CDR3 reads TGTGCCAGCGGCCGGGACGGCGAAGTTGCTTTCTTT.

The V and J genes are TRBV11-2 and TRBJ2-1; TRBD2 matches at 9 bases. The CDR3 has 14 amino acids. Germline assignment: CDR1 SGHAT and CDR2 FQNNGV. V lost 1 base, J lost 7 bases, and 2 bases stayed unmatched. This CDR3 is CASSLAGLANEQFF. CDR3 sequence (DNA): TGTGCCAGCAGCTTAGCGGGACTAGCAAATGAGCAGTTCTTC.

This clone was recorded only once. This rearrangement joins TRBV4-3 to TRBJ2-3; no definite D call. Germline V lookup: CDR1 LGHNA, CDR2 YSLEER. The V gene lost 4 bases and the J gene lost 1 base, with 12 bases spanning the gap. The CDR3 spans 15 residues. CDR3 in amino acids: CASSRDLGGTDTQYF. CDR3 DNA sequence: TGCGCCAGCAGCCGGGATCTTGGAGGCACAGATACGCAGTATTTT.

This chain uses TRBV19 with TRBJ1-1, with 7 bases fitting TRBD1. The CDR3 consists of 13 residues. The junction had 4 bases not matched to a gene; V was cut back by 4 bases and J by 5 bases. The V gene's germline CDR1 is LNHDA and CDR2 SQIVND (reference sequence). CDR3 sequence (DNA): TGTGCCAGTAGTACAGACAGGGATACTGAAGCTTTCTTT. This sequence encodes CASSTDRDTEAFF.

The rearrangement links TRBV6-6 to TRBJ1-1; TRBD1 agrees at 7 bases. This CDR3 is 14 amino acids long. V was clipped by 0 bases and J by 3 bases; unmatched bases: 1. In germline, CDR1 is MNHNY, CDR2 SVGAGI (reference sequence). CDR3 nucleotide sequence: TGTGCCAGCAGTTACTCGCAGGGGGACACTGAAGCTTTCTTT. It encodes CASSYSQGDTEAFF.

This clone appeared a few times. The chain is built from TRBV19 and TRBJ1-5, with a weak D call TRBD1 (5 bases). Trimming took 4 bases from V and 7 from J, leaving 11 bases between them. The CDR3 is 13 residues long. CDR1 and CDR2 from the germline V gene are LNHDA and SQIVND (reference sequence). DNA of the CDR3: TGTGCCAGTAGTAAGCAGGGTAGACAGCCCCAGCATTTT. Its translation: CASSKQGRQPQHF.

Here the CDR3 reads CASSLSYGAKNIQYF. CDR3 bases: TGTGCCAGCAGTTTATCTTATGGGGCCAAAAACATTCAGTACTTC. The V call is TRBV27, the J call TRBJ2-4; D is unclear. The CDR3 has 15 residues. Germline-derived CDR1 and CDR2 are MNHEY and SMNVEV (reference sequence). V lost 0 bases and J lost 1, with 7 bases in between.

V usage is TRBV28 and J usage is TRBJ1-2; 8 bases map to TRBD1. V lost 4 bases, J lost 8 bases, and 9 bases stayed unmatched. This CDR3 spans 14 amino acids. Per germline, CDR1 MDHEN and CDR2 SYDVKM. CDR3 amino acids: CASSSQGALSGYTF. The CDR3 nucleotides are TGTGCCAGCAGTTCCCAGGGGGCGCTCAGCGGCTACACCTTC.

The chain employs TRBV4-3 and TRBJ2-1, with D possibly TRBD1 on 6 matching bases. CDR1 and CDR2 from the germline V gene are LGHNA and YSLEER. The CDR3 loop spans 15 amino acids. Trimming removed 4 bases at V and 6 bases at J, with 16 bases between. The CDR3 loop is CASSLQQGPANEQFF. Written as DNA, the CDR3 is TGCGCCAGCAGCCTCCAACAGGGTCCAGCCAATGAGCAGTTCTTC.

The chain couples TRBV30 to TRBJ1-1; D remains unclear. CDR3 length: 13 residues. CDR1 is GTSNPN and CDR2 is SVGIG in the germline V gene (reference sequence). Trimming pared 0 bases from V and 6 bases from J, leaving 11 bases between. The CDR3 sequence is CAWSVLFTPEAFF. The CDR3 nucleotides read TGTGCCTGGAGTGTACTGTTTACCCCTGAAGCTTTCTTT.

The V call is TRBV7-3, the J call TRBJ2-7; TRBD1 agrees at 8 bases. The J segment lost 0 bases and the V segment lost 2 bases, leaving 3 bases of the junction unmatched. The CDR3 runs 15 residues. Per the germline V gene, CDR1 is SGHTA and CDR2 is FQGTGA. Here the CDR3 reads CASSLDRGSSYEQYF. CDR3 sequence (DNA): TGTGCCAGCAGCTTAGACAGGGGTAGCTCCTACGAGCAGTACTTC.

This chain connects TRBV2 to TRBJ2-7; 8 nucleotides line up with TRBD2. This CDR3 has 15 residues. Germline trimming cut 6 bases from V and 2 bases from J; bases unmatched to any gene: 9. Looked up from germline, CDR1 is SNHLY and CDR2 is FYNNEI. CDR3 DNA: TGTGCCAGCAGCAACAGCGGGAGTTTTCCCTACGAGCAGTACTTC. This gives the protein CASSNSGSFPYEQYF.

The V call is TRBV5-1, the J call TRBJ2-3, with 14 bases that match TRBD2. The germline V gene has CDR1 SGHRS and CDR2 YFSETQ. V shed 4 bases, J shed 3 bases, and the junction held 4 bases outside the gene matches. This CDR3 region has 16 residues. The CDR3 nucleotides are TGCGCCAGCAGCCAAGGGACTAGCGGGAGTACAGATACGCAGTATTTT. It codes for CASSQGTSGSTDTQYF.

The chain uses TRBV19 and TRBJ2-5, with 7 nucleotides matching TRBD1. In germline, CDR1 is LNHDA, CDR2 SQIVND (reference sequence). The CDR3 extends over 15 amino acids. Trimming took 3 bases from V and 1 from J; bases not matched to a gene: 5. The CDR3 region is CASSINRGAQETQYF. The DNA for the CDR3 is TGTGCCAGTAGTATTAACAGGGGAGCCCAAGAGACCCAGTACTTC.

There are a few counts of this clone. The chain joins TRBV12-1 to TRBJ2-7; the table names TRBD2, a call not compared with the DNA. TRBV12-1 represents a pseudogene. The length of the CDR3 is 16 residues. Here the CDR3 reads CASSFDPLAGVWEQYF. The CDR3 DNA reads TGTGCCAGCAGCTTTGATCCGCTAGCGGGAGTCTGGGAGCAGTACTTC.

The V gene is TRBV6-1, the J gene TRBJ2-1; TRBD1 matches 8 bases. The CDR3 sequence is 15 residues long. With V trimmed by 10 bases and J by 6 bases, 14 bases remained unmatched. CDR1 is MNHNS and CDR2 is SASEGT in the germline V gene. The CDR3 coding sequence is TGTGCCACCGACGCTGGGACAGGAAAACTCAATGAGCAGTTCTTC. Translating gives CATDAGTGKLNEQFF.

The chain has TRBV19 and TRBJ2-5; D gene uncertain. Trimming removed 3 bases from V and 7 bases from J, with 12 bases in between. The CDR3 has 13 residues. Germline V lookup: CDR1 LNHDA, CDR2 SQIVND (reference sequence). As DNA, the CDR3 is TGTGCCAGTAGTATGGAGAGGATTGGGACCCAGTACTTC. The encoded protein is CASSMERIGTQYF.

V usage is TRBV9 and J usage is TRBJ2-4; possibly TRBD1 or TRBD2 for D (7 bases each). CDR1 SGDLS and CDR2 YYNGEE come from the germline V gene. The CDR3 totals 14 residues. V was shortened by 7 bases and J by 9 bases, with 20 bases between the two germline ends. For the CDR3, the DNA is TGTGCCAGCGCCCCCAGACAGGGAGGGGGCATTCAGTACTTC. Its translation: CASAPRQGGGIQYF. The complete variable domain, with remaining parts taken from reference TRBV9 and TRBJ2-4, reads DSGVTQTPKHLITATGQRVTLRCSPRSGDLSVYWYQQSLDQGLQFLIQYYNGEERAKGNILERFSAQQFPDLHSELNLSSLELGDSALYFCASAPRQGGGIQYFGAGTRLSVL.

This chain uses TRBV30 with TRBJ2-7, with 8 bases fitting TRBD2. Losses at the gene ends were 5 bases for V and 4 bases for J; bases not matched to a gene: 10. Germline V gene lookup returns CDR1 GTSNPN and CDR2 SVGIG (reference sequence). CDR3 length equals 14 residues. DNA of the CDR3: TGTGCCTGGGGAGGGGGACTAGGTGTTTACGAGCAGTACTTC. This codes for CAWGGGLGVYEQYF.

This chain connects TRBV2 to TRBJ1-2; D ambiguous. Per germline, CDR1 SNHLY and CDR2 FYNNEI. This CDR3 has 12 residues. V lost 3 bases and J lost 3, with 5 bases in between. CDR3 protein: CASSEADYGYTF. CDR3 sequence (DNA): TGTGCCAGCAGTGAGGCGGACTATGGCTACACCTTC.

J is TRBJ1-3 and V is TRBV9, with D perhaps matching TRBD1 (5 bases). The germline CDR1 and CDR2 sequences are SGDLS and YYNGEE. CDR3 length equals 16 residues. Trimming shortened V by 3 bases and J by 1 base, and 14 bases separated the two germline ends. The CDR3 DNA reads as TGTGCCAGCAGCGGAACCAAAAGGGGTTCTGGAAACACCATATATTTT. Translation gives CASSGTKRGSGNTIYF.